The clone carrying this T cell receptor (beta chain) has a count of ten or more. Its antigen is as yet unknown. These data come from a study of blood T cells in healthy people across ages. As for the study in general: Using template switching, researchers captured about one barcoded beta molecule for each two T cells. Findings and limits, study-wide: The long-lived group displayed more naive CD4+ cells, plus higher diversity, than the aged donors did.

Looked up from germline, CDR1 is DFQATT and CDR2 is SNEGSKA (reference sequence). The CDR3 contains 10 residues. V lost 2 bases and J lost 6, with 5 bases in between. The second PCR ran about 6 to 11 cycles with a sample-barcoded 5' primer and J-beta primers. Researchers report that a template-switch adaptor with 12 random nucleotides tagged each cDNA molecule. TCRdb itself ran the 5' RACE reads through MiXCR, one entry per CDR3 protein. The table has roughly 790,000 distinct CDR3 sequences, approximately 39% seen once; the top ten hold approximately 22%. The rearrangement links TRBV20-1 to TRBJ2-7; no definite D call. This clonotype was obtained from an older woman in good health. Material for sequencing was blood. CDR3 residues: CSARPGEQYF. CDR3 sequence (DNA): TGCAGTGCTAGACCGGGCGAGCAGTACTTC.